This T cell receptor beta chain was retrieved from a study of blood T cells in healthy people across ages. CDR1 is MNHEY and CDR2 is SVGEGT in the germline V gene. The CDR3 totals 16 residues. V was clipped by 5 bases and J by 0 bases, with 17 bases between them. Of note for this clonotype: Antigen: not known.

A second about 7 to 12 cycle PCR used barcoded and J-beta primers. TCRdb recomputed calls from the 5' RACE reads with MiXCR, one row per CDR3 protein. The sample lists about 590,000 distinct CDR3 sequences, under 30% occurring once. Whole-study findings and limits: Estimated diversity that came from one million T cells was considered an underestimate.

The receptor's source is a woman at least 80 years old in good health. The sample comprised blood. V usage is TRBV6-2 or TRBV6-3 and J usage is TRBJ2-7; D not certain. In nucleotides, the CDR3 is TGTGCCAGCAGTACCTTAGTCGCGGCCCACTCCTACGAGCAGTACTTC. It translates to CASSTLVAAHSYEQYF.